The 26 T cell receptor beta chains reported below all come from one sample, sequenced in a study of radiotherapy plus CTLA-4 blockade in lung cancer. This table comes from immunoSEQ multiplex PCR, and its TCRdb copy is limited to in-frame clones, with some not included. The sample records tens of thousands of clones, around 72% being singletons. The source was peripheral blood, collected from a patient treated with radiotherapy plus ipilimumab. The receptors were gathered from a human donor with non-small cell lung cancer that progressed on radiotherapy plus ipilimumab.

This clone was detected only a few times. The chain carries TRBV19 and TRBJ1-1; D may be TRBD1 (6 bases). V lost 2 bases and J lost 10, with 11 bases in between. The CDR3 has 12 amino acids. The germline CDR1 and CDR2 sequences are LNHDA and SQIVND (reference sequence). Here the CDR3 reads CASSIWADRAFF. CDR3 coding DNA: TGTGCCAGTAGTATATGGGCGGACAGAGCTTTCTTT. Full variable domain (outside the CDR3, taken from reference TRBV19 and TRBJ1-1): DGGITQSPKYLFRKEGQNVTLSCEQNLNHDAMYWYRQDPGQGLRLIYYSQIVNDFQKGDIAEGYSVSREKKESFPLTVTSAQKNPTAFYLCASSIWADRAFFGQGTRLTVV.

This clone is deemed medium-sized. The rearrangement links TRBV4-3 to TRBJ2-1; D is possibly TRBD1 or TRBD2 (5 bases each). Trimming left V 4 bases short and J 4 bases short, with 11 bases between. CDR1 and CDR2 from the germline V gene are LGHNA and YSLEER. The CDR3 length is 14 residues. The CDR3 nucleotides are TGCGCCAGCAGCCTCTTCGGGGCGTACAATGAGCAGTTCTTC. It yields the protein CASSLFGAYNEQFF.

The chain recombines TRBV11-2 with TRBJ2-2; D remains ambiguous. Germline CDR1 SGHAT, CDR2 FQNNGV. Trimming took off 1 base at V and 2 bases at J, with 5 bases between the two ends. This CDR3 spans 14 amino acids. In DNA form, the CDR3 reads TGTGCCAGCAGCTTAGTACGAAACACCGGGGAGCTGTTTTTT. Residues: CASSLVRNTGELFF.

This rearrangement joins TRBV6-1 to TRBJ1-2; 7 bases are a match to TRBD1. The CDR3 is made up of 14 amino acids. The J segment lost 4 bases and the V segment lost 5 bases, leaving 7 bases of the junction unmatched. CDR1 and CDR2 (germline): MNHNS, SASEGT. DNA of the CDR3: TGTGCCAGCAGTCTGACAGGGAGTACCTATGGCTACACCTTC. The encoded protein is CASSLTGSTYGYTF.

The chain employs TRBV27 and TRBJ1-3, with unresolved D. CDR3 length equals 14 residues. Germline V gene sequence: CDR1 MNHEY, CDR2 SMNVEV (reference sequence). Trimming left V 1 base short and J 0 bases short, with 4 bases between. The CDR3 loop is CASSLLASGNTIYF. The CDR3 DNA follows: TGTGCCAGCAGTTTATTGGCCTCTGGAAACACCATATATTTT.

V and J are TRBV5-1 and TRBJ1-6; tentatively, D is TRBD1 (5 bases). This CDR3 is built from 14 residues. V lost 1 base to trimming and J lost 7 bases, with 9 bases between them. The germline V gene has CDR1 SGHRS and CDR2 YFSETQ. CDR3 nucleotides: TGCGCCAGCAGCTTGAAACAGGACAATTCACCCCTCCACTTT. Its protein is CASSLKQDNSPLHF.

This chain joins TRBV5-1 and TRBJ1-2; D gene ambiguous. V lost 0 bases, J lost 4 bases, and 10 bases lay in between. Germline CDR1 is SGHRS and CDR2 is YFSETQ. The CDR3 spans 14 residues. CDR3 DNA sequence: TGCGCCAGCAGCTTGGAAGGAGTCGGCTATGGCTACACCTTC. Translating gives CASSLEGVGYGYTF.

The rearrangement links TRBV5-1 to TRBJ2-7; 8 positions match TRBD2. From germline, CDR1 is SGHRS and CDR2 YFSETQ. The CDR3 totals 18 residues. Trimming took 8 bases from V and 2 from J; bases not matched to a gene: 21. The CDR3 loop is CARHDNPEFRGGTYEQYF. CDR3 DNA sequence: TGCGCCAGACACGATAACCCGGAGTTTCGGGGGGGAACCTACGAGCAGTACTTC.

CDR3 sequence: CASSVGTGGYQPQHF. DNA for the CDR3: TGTGCCAGCAGCGTTGGGACAGGGGGCTATCAGCCCCAGCATTTT. The V and J genes are TRBV9 and TRBJ1-5, with 12 bases fitting TRBD1. Germline CDR1 SGDLS, CDR2 YYNGEE. The CDR3 has 15 amino acids. V shed 2 bases, J shed 5 bases, and the junction held 2 bases outside the gene matches.

This chain links TRBV6-5 with TRBJ2-7, with D possibly matching TRBD2 (5 bases). From germline, CDR1 is MNHEY and CDR2 SVGAGI. There are 14 residues in the CDR3. V was shortened by 0 bases and J by 3 bases, with 9 bases between the two germline ends. CDR3 region: CASSYSDSGYEQYF. The CDR3 nucleotides read TGTGCCAGCAGTTACTCGGACTCGGGCTACGAGCAGTACTTC.

The rearrangement links TRBV29-1 to TRBJ2-1; D unclear. The V gene's germline CDR1 is SQVTM and CDR2 ANQGSEA. V was cut by 2 bases and J by 0 bases, with 5 bases left in between. The CDR3 extends over 13 amino acids. CDR3 in amino acids: CSVELGSYNEQFF. As DNA, the CDR3 is TGCAGCGTTGAACTGGGCTCCTACAATGAGCAGTTCTTC.

Notes on this clone: The same CDR3 can be traced to other DNA sequences in this sample. The chain is built from TRBV7-9 and TRBJ1-1, with 7 positions matching TRBD1. The CDR3 runs 14 residues. Unmatched junction bases numbered 5, after V lost 2 bases and J lost 5 bases. Germline V gene data show CDR1 as SEHNR and CDR2 as FQNEAQ (reference sequence). The CDR3 is CASSLYDRETEAFF. The CDR3 nucleotides are TGTGCCAGCAGCTTATACGACAGGGAAACTGAAGCTTTCTTT.

The rearrangement uses TRBV4-1 and TRBJ1-6, with TRBD1 matching over 7 bases. The CDR3 contains 16 residues. In germline, CDR1 is MGHRA, CDR2 YSYEKL. V dropped 3 bases and J dropped 9; count of bases not matched to a gene: 11. The CDR3 DNA sequence: TGCGCCAGCAGCCAGCACCCCGGACAGGACAGTTCACCCCTCCACTTT. This codes for CASSQHPGQDSSPLHF.

Concerning this clone: Other nucleotide sequences from this sample produce the same CDR3. The chain couples TRBV4-1 to TRBJ2-7, with D tentatively TRBD1 or TRBD2 (5 bases each). In germline, CDR1 is MGHRA, CDR2 YSYEKL. Trimming took off 0 bases at V and 3 bases at J, with 12 bases between the two ends. This CDR3 has 15 amino acids. DNA for the CDR3: TGCGCCAGCAGCCAAGATCTAGCAGGGAGCTACGAGCAGTACTTC. It encodes CASSQDLAGSYEQYF.

V gene TRBV28 combines with J gene TRBJ2-7, with 7 bases matching TRBD1. Germline CDR1 is MDHEN and CDR2 is SYDVKM. There are 16 residues in the CDR3. J lost 5 bases, V lost 5 bases, and 15 bases had no gene match. CDR3 loop: CASSPIDRDLVHEQYF. As DNA, the CDR3 is TGTGCCAGCAGTCCAATCGACAGGGACCTCGTACACGAGCAGTACTTC. Full variable domain (missing parts from reference TRBV28 and TRBJ2-7): DVKVTQSSRYLVKRTGEKVFLECVQDMDHENMFWYRQDPGLGLRLIYFSYDVKMKEKGDIPEGYSVSREKKERFSLILESASTNQTSMYLCASSPIDRDLVHEQYFGPGTRLTVT.

V usage is TRBV19 and J usage is TRBJ2-3; no firm D call. V lost 4 bases and J 8 bases, leaving 10 bases between the germline ends. The CDR3 contains 12 residues. Germline CDR1 reads LNHDA; CDR2 reads SQIVND (reference sequence). The CDR3 loop reads CASSTQLGTQYF. As DNA, the CDR3 is TGTGCCAGTAGTACCCAGCTGGGTACGCAGTATTTT.

The sample holds one count of this clone. The rearrangement links TRBV27 to TRBJ2-1, with TRBD2 matching over 9 bases. The ends lost 7 bases at V and 8 bases at J; junction bases unmatched: 9. CDR3 size: 14 residues. Germline V lookup: CDR1 MNHEY, CDR2 SMNVEV (reference sequence). CDR3 DNA sequence: TGTGCCAGCAATCCCCGGGGACTAGCCCATGAGCAGTTCTTC. Protein sequence: CASNPRGLAHEQFF.

The CDR3 DNA reads as TGTGCCAGCAGCTTAGAGGGCAGGGATGACTATGGCTACACCTTC. Residues: CASSLEGRDDYGYTF. This chain links TRBV11-2 with TRBJ1-2, with D possibly matching TRBD1 (5 bases). Deletions cut 0 bases from V and 3 bases from J, with 11 bases between. The CDR3 covers 15 residues. Germline assignment: CDR1 SGHAT and CDR2 FQNNGV.

The V call is TRBV4-3, the J call TRBJ1-5; 7 bases line up with TRBD1. Germline V gene lookup returns CDR1 LGHNA and CDR2 YSLEER. The CDR3 loop spans 16 amino acids. J gave up 6 bases and V 0 bases, and 8 bases lay outside the gene matches. The CDR3 DNA reads as TGCGCCAGCAGCCAAGATACGACAGGGTTTAGTCAGCCCCAGCATTTT. It specifies CASSQDTTGFSQPQHF.

The chain recombines TRBV28 with TRBJ2-2; D possibly uses TRBD1 or TRBD2 (5 bases each). CDR3 length equals 15 residues. Trimming shortened V by 4 bases and J by 6 bases, and 15 bases separated the two germline ends. Per germline, CDR1 MDHEN and CDR2 SYDVKM. The CDR3 bases are TGTGCCAGCAGTTCCCAGAGGGGCGCCCCCGGGGAGCTGTTTTTT. It codes for CASSSQRGAPGELFF.

The J gene is TRBJ2-3, the V gene TRBV6-1; the D gene is possibly TRBD2 (5 bases). The CDR3 loop spans 16 amino acids. Germline V gene sequence: CDR1 MNHNS, CDR2 SASEGT. Between the trimmed V and J ends, which lost 3 bases and 1 base, there was a span of 14 bases. CDR3 sequence reads: CASSDRTDPRTDTQYF. CDR3 nucleotides: TGTGCCAGCAGTGACCGGACTGATCCTCGCACAGATACGCAGTATTTT.

This chain links TRBV4-2 with TRBJ2-1, with D perhaps matching TRBD1 or TRBD2 (7 bases each). The CDR3 is made up of 17 amino acids. V lost 4 bases to trimming and J lost 5 bases, with 21 bases between them. CDR1 is LGHNA, CDR2 YNFKEQ, per germline. CDR3 nucleotide sequence: TGTGCCAGCAGCCCCCAAAGCGGGGCAGGGGGAAACAATGAGCAGTTCTTC. Protein product: CASSPQSGAGGNNEQFF.

This clone was detected only once. The genes are TRBV2 and TRBJ2-1; possible D gene TRBD2, 5 bases. Germline values: CDR1 SNHLY, CDR2 FYNNEI. Trimming took 5 bases from V and 5 from J, leaving 7 bases between them. This CDR3 comprises 12 residues. In DNA, the CDR3 is TGTGCCAGCAGTTCCGGGAACAATGAGCAGTTCTTC. Protein: CASSSGNNEQFF.

This sequence joins TRBV4-1 and TRBJ2-3; TRBD1 might be the D (7 bases). V gave up 1 base and J gave up 0 bases, with 20 bases separating them. Germline CDR1 is MGHRA and CDR2 is YSYEKL. CDR3 length equals 19 residues. This CDR3 reads CASSQAVPGQGGSTDTQYF. The CDR3 DNA sequence: TGCGCCAGCAGCCAAGCCGTTCCTGGGCAGGGGGGTAGCACAGATACGCAGTATTTT.

The chain employs TRBV2 and TRBJ2-7; D is ambiguous. V dropped 4 bases and J dropped 4 bases, with 8 bases sitting between them. The CDR3 spans 12 residues. CDR1 and CDR2 from the germline V gene are SNHLY and FYNNEI. The CDR3 DNA reads TGTGCCAGCAGTGTTGCTAGATACGAGCAGTACTTC. Translated: CASSVARYEQYF.

DNA of the CDR3: TGTGCCAGCAGTGCCAAAAGTGGGGCGTCTCACTCCTACGAGCAGTACTTC. Amino acid sequence: CASSAKSGASHSYEQYF. The rearrangement links TRBV6-1 to TRBJ2-7, with D possibly being TRBD1 (5 bases). Per the germline V gene, CDR1 is MNHNS and CDR2 is SASEGT. V lost 4 bases and J 0 bases, leaving 19 bases between the germline ends. The CDR3 spans 17 residues.